This T cell receptor beta chain was sequenced in a study of chemoradiotherapy in HPV16-positive cancers. Points from the study as a whole: Candidate HPV-specific clones and E7-related TCR motifs grew in tumor during treatment. Only two HPV16-positive patients supplied the functional HPV-specificity definition. Better recurrence-free survival went with HPV-responsive T-cell expansion in HPV16-positive patients.

Assay used: immunoSEQ multiplex PCR; TCRdb lists only in-frame clones, some missing. The sample has about 23,000 clones, about 90% seen once; the top ten hold more than 5%. This CDR3 has 16 residues. V trimming: 5 bases; J trimming: 6 bases; junction bases outside the gene matches: 10. Germline loops: CDR1 MNHEY, CDR2 SMNVEV (reference sequence). As concerns this clone: What it binds is not known.

The starting material was blood, obtained from a patient who underwent chemoradiotherapy. The V gene is TRBV27, the J gene TRBJ1-5, with 10 bases aligning to TRBD1. The receptor was isolated from a human donor with HPV-associated anogenital cancer. The DNA for the CDR3 is TGTGCCAGCAGTAAGACAGGGGGCGTGGATCCTCAGCCCCAGCATTTT. The encoded protein is CASSKTGGVDPQPQHF.